A selection of T cell receptor beta chains follows, all from one sample in a study of blood T cells in healthy people across ages. TCRdb re-called the 5' RACE reads through MiXCR, storing one row per CDR3 protein. The sample consists of 600,000 to 1,000,000 distinct CDR3 sequences, 58% of them appearing once. Material for sequencing was blood. All receptors derive from a man younger than 40 in good health. Both conserved end residues are part of each CDR3. A D gene is named only where the DNA matches it firmly. Clone size, where shown, is once, few, many, or a class for clones that have expanded.

j_call: TRBJ2-1
v_call: TRBV28
clone_size: -
d_call: TRBD1
cdr3_aa: CASSSPAGTGVNEQFF
cdr3_nt: TGTGCCAGCAGTTCCCCCGCCGGGACAGGGGTCAATGAGCAGTTCTTC

j_call: TRBJ2-3
v_call: TRBV15
clone_size: -
d_call: -
cdr3_aa: CATAGGGRTDTQYF
cdr3_nt: TGTGCCACCGCTGGAGGGGGCCGCACAGATACGCAGTATTTT

j_call: TRBJ2-3
v_call: TRBV2
clone_size: few
d_call: -
cdr3_aa: CASGTTQYF
cdr3_nt: TGTGCCAGCGGTACGACGCAGTATTTT

j_call: TRBJ1-1
v_call: TRBV11-3
clone_size: -
d_call: -
cdr3_aa: CASSSRGSKLAFF
cdr3_nt: TGTGCCAGCAGCTCCCGGGGGTCGAAGTTGGCTTTCTTT

j_call: TRBJ2-1
v_call: TRBV7-2
clone_size: -
d_call: -
cdr3_aa: CASTAGTRKNEQFF
cdr3_nt: TGTGCCAGCACCGCCGGCACTCGAAAGAATGAGCAGTTCTTC

j_call: TRBJ2-3
v_call: TRBV5-1
clone_size: few
d_call: TRBD2
cdr3_aa: CASSFGNSGGSDTQYF
cdr3_nt: TGCGCCAGCAGCTTCGGAAATAGCGGGGGTTCAGATACGCAGTATTTT

j_call: TRBJ2-7
v_call: TRBV5-6
clone_size: -
d_call: TRBD1
cdr3_aa: CASSLGTGAAYEQYF
cdr3_nt: TGTGCCAGCAGCTTGGGGACAGGGGCCGCCTACGAGCAGTACTTC

j_call: TRBJ2-3
v_call: TRBV20-1
clone_size: -
d_call: -
cdr3_aa: CSAALRLSSTDTQYF
cdr3_nt: TGCAGTGCTGCCTTACGTCTCTCTAGCACAGATACGCAGTATTTT

j_call: TRBJ1-6
v_call: TRBV7-2
clone_size: few
d_call: -
cdr3_aa: CASSLASVSPLHF
cdr3_nt: TGTGCCAGCAGCTTGGCGTCCGTTTCACCCCTCCACTTT

j_call: TRBJ1-1
v_call: TRBV20-1
clone_size: once
d_call: -
cdr3_aa: CSARRGGPNTEAFF
cdr3_nt: TGCAGTGCTAGGCGAGGGGGGCCGAACACTGAAGCTTTCTTT

j_call: TRBJ2-5
v_call: TRBV29-1
clone_size: -
d_call: -
cdr3_aa: CSVVSRGSGEQYF
cdr3_nt: TGCAGCGTTGTATCCAGGGGATCTGGAGAGCAGTACTTC

j_call: TRBJ2-7
v_call: TRBV29-1
clone_size: few
d_call: -
cdr3_aa: CSVGEGTYEQYF
cdr3_nt: TGCAGCGTTGGCGAGGGCACCTACGAGCAGTACTTC

j_call: TRBJ2-7
v_call: TRBV7-2
clone_size: few
d_call: -
cdr3_aa: CASSLFPAPPYEQYF
cdr3_nt: TGTGCCAGCAGCTTATTCCCGGCTCCTCCTTACGAGCAGTACTTC

j_call: TRBJ2-1
v_call: TRBV6-2/TRBV6-3
clone_size: -
d_call: TRBD2
cdr3_aa: CASSSYRLASSYNEQFF
cdr3_nt: TGTGCCAGCAGTTCCTATCGACTAGCGAGCTCCTACAATGAGCAGTTCTTC

j_call: TRBJ1-6
v_call: TRBV27
clone_size: -
d_call: -
cdr3_aa: CASSLGGGGGRNSPLHF
cdr3_nt: TGTGCCAGCAGTTTAGGGGGCGGGGGGGGCCGAAATTCACCCCTCCACTTT

j_call: TRBJ2-7
v_call: TRBV4-1
clone_size: -
d_call: -
cdr3_aa: CASSQETPYEQYF
cdr3_nt: TGCGCCAGCAGCCAAGAGACCCCCTACGAGCAGTACTTC

j_call: TRBJ1-1
v_call: TRBV29-1
clone_size: -
d_call: TRBD1
cdr3_aa: CSVLTGGRAFF
cdr3_nt: TGCAGCGTTTTAACAGGGGGTAGGGCTTTCTTT

j_call: TRBJ2-4
v_call: TRBV7-2
clone_size: few
d_call: -
cdr3_aa: CASSLTRGGDIQYF
cdr3_nt: TGTGCCAGCAGTCTAACACGGGGCGGGGACATTCAGTACTTC

j_call: TRBJ1-5
v_call: TRBV28
clone_size: few
d_call: -
cdr3_aa: CASNSGNQPQHF
cdr3_nt: TGTGCCAGCAATTCGGGCAATCAGCCCCAGCATTTT

j_call: TRBJ2-4
v_call: TRBV2
clone_size: -
d_call: -
cdr3_aa: CASNEGLAKNIQYF
cdr3_nt: TGTGCCAGCAATGAGGGACTAGCCAAAAACATTCAGTACTTC

j_call: TRBJ2-2
v_call: TRBV29-1
clone_size: -
d_call: -
cdr3_aa: CSVEVGTVGGELFF
cdr3_nt: TGCAGCGTTGAAGTGGGGACTGTAGGCGGGGAGCTGTTTTTT

j_call: TRBJ1-1
v_call: TRBV3-1
clone_size: -
d_call: -
cdr3_aa: CASSRDGGGAEAFF
cdr3_nt: TGTGCCAGCAGCCGAGATGGCGGGGGCGCTGAAGCTTTCTTT

j_call: TRBJ2-7
v_call: TRBV28
clone_size: -
d_call: TRBD2
cdr3_aa: CASSGLGGGSYEQYF
cdr3_nt: TGTGCCAGCAGTGGACTTGGGGGGGGGTCCTACGAGCAGTACTTC

j_call: TRBJ2-7
v_call: TRBV5-5
clone_size: -
d_call: -
cdr3_aa: CASSVPQVREQYF
cdr3_nt: TGTGCCAGCAGCGTACCTCAGGTGCGCGAGCAGTACTTC

j_call: TRBJ2-5
v_call: TRBV12-3/TRBV12-4
clone_size: -
d_call: -
cdr3_aa: CASSPPWSVETQYF
cdr3_nt: TGTGCCAGCAGTCCCCCTTGGAGCGTGGAGACCCAGTACTTC

j_call: TRBJ2-3
v_call: TRBV20-1
clone_size: -
d_call: -
cdr3_aa: CSANREDTQYF
cdr3_nt: TGCAGTGCTAACAGGGAAGATACGCAGTATTTT